The 9 T cell receptor beta chains below were found in one sample sequenced in a study of beta chain features in type 1 diabetes. Study findings and constraints: Type 1 diabetes patients had moderately but significantly shorter TCRB CDR3s in all four CD4+ subsets.

The entirety of the isolated RNA underwent reverse transcription, so expressed TCRB transcripts were sequenced. Libraries were prepared by immunoSEQ multiplex PCR; TCRdb keeps only in-frame clonotypes and omits some of them. Of roughly 280,000 clones listed, around 24% are singletons. For these TCRs, the target antigens are not known. Sequencing was carried out using naive CD4+ T cells from blood. Receptors were obtained from a woman younger than 45 with type 1 diabetes.

The rearrangement joins TRBV11-1 to TRBJ2-1; 7 bases fit TRBD2. Germline CDR1 reads SGHAT; CDR2 reads FQDESV (reference sequence). The CDR3 runs to 18 residues. V gave up 1 base and J gave up 0 bases; unmatched junction bases: 9. CDR3 protein: CASSLEASGLSSYNEQFF. The CDR3 DNA reads TGTGCCAGCAGCTTAGAAGCTAGCGGACTGAGCTCCTACAATGAGCAGTTCTTC. The full variable domain, rest sourced from reference TRBV11-1 and TRBJ2-1, is EAEVAQSPRYKITEKSQAVAFWCDPISGHATLYWYRQILGQGPELLVQFQDESVVDDSQLPKDRFSAERLKGVDSTLKIQPAELGDSAMYLCASSLEASGLSSYNEQFFGPGTRLTVL.

This clone was observed once. The chain joins TRBV7-9 to TRBJ2-1, with TRBD2 as a possible D gene (7 bases). CDR1 is SEHNR and CDR2 is FQNEAQ in the germline V gene (reference sequence). The CDR3 has 16 residues. V was cut by 5 bases and J by 3 bases, with 17 bases left in between. The chain's CDR3 is CASSPRTGGFYNEQFF. The CDR3 nucleotides are TGTGCCAGCAGCCCCCGGACGGGGGGCTTCTACAATGAGCAGTTCTTC.

The chain uses TRBV7-2 and TRBJ2-7; 8 bases match TRBD1. Germline CDR1 is SGHTA and CDR2 is FQGNSA. This CDR3 comprises 15 residues. The ends lost 0 bases at V and 7 bases at J; junction bases unmatched: 8. CDR3 sequence reads: CASSLAWTGRKEQYF. CDR3 DNA sequence: TGTGCCAGCAGCTTAGCCTGGACAGGGAGGAAGGAGCAGTACTTC. Based on the CDR3 plus reference TRBV7-2 and TRBJ2-7, the full variable domain is GAGVSQSPSNKVTEKGKDVELRCDPISGHTALYWYRQSLGQGLEFLIYFQGNSAPDKSGLPSDRFSAERTGGSVSTLTIQRTQQEDSAVYLCASSLAWTGRKEQYFGPGTRLTVT.

This clone appeared once. The CDR3 spells CASSPGTALIEGLFF. The DNA of the CDR3 is TGTGCCAGCAGCCCCGGGACAGCCCTAATCGAGGGGCTGTTTTTT. The J gene is TRBJ2-2, the V gene TRBV5-4, with 7 bases identical to TRBD1. V trimming: 4 bases; J trimming: 13 bases; junction bases outside the gene matches: 16. Germline V lookup: CDR1 SGHNT, CDR2 YYREEE (reference sequence). The CDR3 consists of 15 residues.

This clone was found a few times. This chain connects TRBV15 to TRBJ2-3, with TRBD2 identical over 10 bases. J gave up 2 bases and V 0 bases, and 2 bases lay outside the gene matches. The CDR3 extends over 16 amino acids. Germline CDR1 is LNHNV and CDR2 is YYDKDF (reference sequence). CDR3 in amino acids: CATSRELAGHTDTQYF. The CDR3 DNA reads TGTGCCACCAGCAGAGAACTAGCGGGGCACACAGATACGCAGTATTTT. Complete variable domain (other parts from reference TRBV15 and TRBJ2-3): DAMVIQNPRYQVTQFGKPVTLSCSQTLNHNVMYWYQQKSSQAPKLLFHYYDKDFNNEADTPDNFQSRRPNTSFCFLDIRSPGLGDTAMYLCATSRELAGHTDTQYFGPGTRLTVL.

In its sample, this clone was seen a few times. J is TRBJ2-3 and V is TRBV2, with D unresolved. Germline-derived CDR1 and CDR2 are SNHLY and FYNNEI. V was cut by 0 bases and J by 6 bases, with 4 bases left in between. The CDR3 extends over 12 amino acids. CDR3 in amino acids: CASSEAADTQYF. CDR3 nucleotide sequence: TGTGCCAGCAGTGAAGCTGCGGATACGCAGTATTTT.

This chain links TRBV7-6 with TRBJ2-1; perhaps TRBD2 as D (5 bases). V gave up 5 bases and J gave up 4 bases, with 18 bases separating them. The germline V gene encodes CDR1 SGHVS and CDR2 FNYEAQ. The CDR3 totals 16 residues. CDR3 bases: TGTGCCAGCAGCAACTCCGGTGGGAGCCATTACAATGAGCAGTTCTTC. Protein sequence: CASSNSGGSHYNEQFF.

This clone has a handful of counts. V is TRBV12-5 and J is TRBJ2-5; D not certain. CDR3 length: 12 amino acids. Between the trimmed V and J ends, which lost 5 bases and 5 bases, there was a span of 9 bases. Germline-derived CDR1 and CDR2 are LGHNT and FRNRAP. CDR3 nucleotides: TGTGCTAGTGGTACCTCAGGCGAGACCCAGTACTTC. It encodes CASGTSGETQYF.

This chain joins TRBV28 and TRBJ2-1; TRBD2 aligns across 14 bases. CDR1 is MDHEN and CDR2 is SYDVKM in the germline V gene. The J segment lost 7 bases and the V segment lost 4 bases, leaving 6 bases of the junction unmatched. CDR3 length equals 16 residues. DNA for the CDR3: TGTGCCAGCAGTTCCGGTGGGACTAGCGGGAGTAATGAGCAGTTCTTC. This codes for CASSSGGTSGSNEQFF.